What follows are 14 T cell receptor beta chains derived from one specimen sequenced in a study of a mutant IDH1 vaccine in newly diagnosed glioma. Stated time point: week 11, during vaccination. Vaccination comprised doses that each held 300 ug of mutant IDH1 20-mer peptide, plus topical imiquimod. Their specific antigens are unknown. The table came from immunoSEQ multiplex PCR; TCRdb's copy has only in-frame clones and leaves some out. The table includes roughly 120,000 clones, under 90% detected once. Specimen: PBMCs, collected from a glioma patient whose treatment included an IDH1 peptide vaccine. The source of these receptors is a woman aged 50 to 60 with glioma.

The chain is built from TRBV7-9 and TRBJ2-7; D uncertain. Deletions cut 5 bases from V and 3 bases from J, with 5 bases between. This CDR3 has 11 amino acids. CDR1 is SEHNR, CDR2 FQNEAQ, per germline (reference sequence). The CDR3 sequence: CASSSIYEQYF. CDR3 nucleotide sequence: TGTGCCAGCAGCAGCATCTACGAGCAGTACTTC. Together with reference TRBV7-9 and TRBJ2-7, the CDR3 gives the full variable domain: DTGVSQNPRHKITKRGQNVTFRCDPISEHNRLYWYRQTLGQGPEFLTYFQNEAQLEKSRLLSDRFSAERPKGSFSTLEIQRTEQGDSAMYLCASSSIYEQYFGPGTRLTVT.

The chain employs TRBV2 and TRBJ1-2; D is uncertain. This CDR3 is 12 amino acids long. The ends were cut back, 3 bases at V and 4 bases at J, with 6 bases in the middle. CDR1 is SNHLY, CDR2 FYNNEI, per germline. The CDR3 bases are TGTGCCAGCAGTGAGCCAGGCTATGGCTACACCTTC. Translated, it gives CASSEPGYGYTF.

The CDR3 DNA is TGCGCCAGCAGCCAAGTATCTCGCACAGATACGCAGTATTTT. As protein: CASSQVSRTDTQYF. The J gene is TRBJ2-3, the V gene TRBV4-1; D is unclear. Looked up from germline, CDR1 is MGHRA and CDR2 is YSYEKL. This CDR3 is 14 amino acids long. Trimming took off 1 base at V and 1 base at J, with 6 bases between the two ends.

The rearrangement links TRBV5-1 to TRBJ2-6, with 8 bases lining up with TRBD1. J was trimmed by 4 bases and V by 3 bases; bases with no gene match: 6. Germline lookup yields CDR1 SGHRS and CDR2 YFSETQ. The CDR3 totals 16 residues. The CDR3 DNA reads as TGCGCCAGCAGCTCATGGACAGGGACGGGGGCCAACGTCCTGACTTTC. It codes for CASSSWTGTGANVLTF.

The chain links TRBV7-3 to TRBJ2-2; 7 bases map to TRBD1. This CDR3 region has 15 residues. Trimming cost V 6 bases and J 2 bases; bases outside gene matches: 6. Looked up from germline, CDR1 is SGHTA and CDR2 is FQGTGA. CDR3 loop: CASRKGTDNTGELFF. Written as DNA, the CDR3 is TGTGCCAGCAGAAAAGGGACAGATAACACCGGGGAGCTGTTTTTT.

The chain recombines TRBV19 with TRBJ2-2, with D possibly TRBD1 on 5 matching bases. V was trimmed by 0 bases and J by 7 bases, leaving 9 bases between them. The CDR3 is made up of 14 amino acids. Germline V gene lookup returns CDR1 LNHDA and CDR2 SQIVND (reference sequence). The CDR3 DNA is TGTGCCAGTAGTATAGAAGCAGGGCACGGGGAGCTGTTTTTT. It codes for CASSIEAGHGELFF.

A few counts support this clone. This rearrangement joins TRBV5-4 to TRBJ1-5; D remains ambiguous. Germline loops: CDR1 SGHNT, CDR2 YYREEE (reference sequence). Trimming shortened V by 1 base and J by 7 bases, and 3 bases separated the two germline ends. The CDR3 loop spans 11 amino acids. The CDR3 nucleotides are TGTGCCAGCAGCTTGTTCCAGCCCCAGCATTTT. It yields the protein CASSLFQPQHF.

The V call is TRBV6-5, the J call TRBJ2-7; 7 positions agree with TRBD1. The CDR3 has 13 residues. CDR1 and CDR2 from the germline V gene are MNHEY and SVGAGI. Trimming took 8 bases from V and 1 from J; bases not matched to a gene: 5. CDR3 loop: CASRGTASYEQYF. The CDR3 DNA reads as TGTGCCAGCCGAGGGACAGCTTCCTACGAGCAGTACTTC.

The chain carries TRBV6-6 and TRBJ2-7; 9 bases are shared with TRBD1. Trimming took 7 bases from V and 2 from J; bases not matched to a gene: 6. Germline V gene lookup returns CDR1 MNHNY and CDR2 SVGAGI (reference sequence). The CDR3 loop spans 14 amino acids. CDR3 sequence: CASKPGQGTYEQYF. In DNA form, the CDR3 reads TGTGCCAGCAAACCGGGACAGGGTACCTACGAGCAGTACTTC.

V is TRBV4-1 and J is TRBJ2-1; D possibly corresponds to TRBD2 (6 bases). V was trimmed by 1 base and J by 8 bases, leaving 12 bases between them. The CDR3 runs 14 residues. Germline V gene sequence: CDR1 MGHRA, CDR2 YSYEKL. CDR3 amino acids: CASSQVGGTDEQFF. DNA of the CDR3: TGCGCCAGCAGCCAAGTGGGTGGGACTGATGAGCAGTTCTTC.

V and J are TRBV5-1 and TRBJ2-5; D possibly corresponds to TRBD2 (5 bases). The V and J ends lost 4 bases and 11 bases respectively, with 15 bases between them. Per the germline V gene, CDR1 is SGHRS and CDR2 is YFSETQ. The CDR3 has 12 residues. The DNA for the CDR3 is TGCGCCAGCAGCCTCGGCGAGGGAGAGCAGTACTTC. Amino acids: CASSLGEGEQYF.

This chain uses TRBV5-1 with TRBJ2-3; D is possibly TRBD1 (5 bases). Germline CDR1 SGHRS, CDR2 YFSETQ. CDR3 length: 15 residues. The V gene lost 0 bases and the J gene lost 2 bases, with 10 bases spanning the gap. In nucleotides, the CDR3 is TGCGCCAGCAGCTTGGGACAGCGAATCACAGATACGCAGTATTTT. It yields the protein CASSLGQRITDTQYF.

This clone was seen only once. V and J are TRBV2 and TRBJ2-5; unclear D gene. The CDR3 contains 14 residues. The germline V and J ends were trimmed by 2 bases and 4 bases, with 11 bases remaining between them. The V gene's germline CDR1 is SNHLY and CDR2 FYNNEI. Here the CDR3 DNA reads TGTGCCAGCAGTGAACGAGCCTGGGGAGAGACCCAGTACTTC. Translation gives CASSERAWGETQYF. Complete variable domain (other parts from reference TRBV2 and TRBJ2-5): EPEVTQTPSHQVTQMGQEVILRCVPISNHLYFYWYRQILGQKVEFLVSFYNNEISEKSEIFDDQFSVERPDGSNFTLKIRSTKLEDSAMYFCASSERAWGETQYFGPGTRLLVL.

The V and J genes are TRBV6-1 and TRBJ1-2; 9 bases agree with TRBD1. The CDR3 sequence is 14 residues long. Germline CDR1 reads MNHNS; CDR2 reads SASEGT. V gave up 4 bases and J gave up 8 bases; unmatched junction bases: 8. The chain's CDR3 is CASSGSGTGHGYTF. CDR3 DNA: TGTGCCAGCAGTGGCTCCGGGACAGGGCACGGCTACACCTTC.